The rows below give T cell receptor beta chains drawn from one sample of a study of blood T cell repertoires in COVID-19. The table came from immunoSEQ multiplex PCR; TCRdb's copy has only in-frame clones and leaves some out. Here the sample spans around 300,000 clones, 65% to 90% being singletons. The sequenced sample consisted of peripheral blood. All receptors derive from a woman aged 70-85 years with COVID-19, enrolled during active disease. Both conserved end residues are part of each CDR3. A D gene is named only where the DNA matches it firmly. Some rows mark clone size as missing; the rest say once, few, many or name a class of expanded clone.

v_call	d_call	clone_size	j_call	cdr3_nt	cdr3_aa
TRBV2	.	few	TRBJ1-2	TGTGCCAGCAGTGACCATAAGGAGGGCTACACCTTC	CASSDHKEGYTF
TRBV10-1	TRBD2	.	TRBJ2-7	TGCGCCAGCAGCCAGGGACTAGCGGGCCAATACTACGAGCAGTACTTC	CASSQGLAGQYYEQYF
TRBV9	TRBD1	.	TRBJ2-7	TGTGCCAGCAGCGCCGACAGGGGGCCATACGAGCAGTACTTC	CASSADRGPYEQYF
TRBV5-1	TRBD1	.	TRBJ1-2	TGCGCCAGCAGCCCTCCGGGACAGGGTAACTATGGCTACACCTTC	CASSPPGQGNYGYTF
TRBV5-6	TRBD1	.	TRBJ2-3	TGTGCCAGCAGCCTAAATCCGGGACAGAGTAGCACAGATACGCAGTATTTT	CASSLNPGQSSTDTQYF
TRBV30	.	.	TRBJ1-5	TGTGCCTGGAGTGTACCCGGGACATCAAAGCCCCAGCATTTT	CAWSVPGTSKPQHF
TRBV9	.	.	TRBJ1-2	TGTGCCAGCAGCGATTATTCCGGGAGCCCAACTCGGAACTATGGCTACACCTTC	CASSDYSGSPTRNYGYTF
TRBV24-1	TRBD2	.	TRBJ2-1	TGTGCCACCAGTGATTCTAGGGGACTAGTAGGGGAGCAGTTCTTC	CATSDSRGLVGEQFF
TRBV6-5	.	few	TRBJ1-2	TGTGCCAGCAGTTACAGGGGCAGTGGTGGCTACACCTTC	CASSYRGSGGYTF
TRBV9	TRBD1	.	TRBJ2-7	TGTGCCAGCAGCGTTCGACAGGGCTACGAGCAGTACTTC	CASSVRQGYEQYF
TRBV5-5	.	.	TRBJ1-2	TGTGCCAGCCACGAAGGGGGGGTTCGCTATGGCTACACCTTC	CASHEGGVRYGYTF
TRBV5-6	TRBD1	.	TRBJ2-7	TGTGCCAGCAGCTTGAATTTGGGACAGGGGACGTACGAGCAGTACTTC	CASSLNLGQGTYEQYF
TRBV19	TRBD1	.	TRBJ1-4	TGTGCCAGTAGTATCCTTGGACAGGGACATGAAAAACTGTTTTTT	CASSILGQGHEKLFF
TRBV6-5	.	.	TRBJ1-6	TGTGCCAGCAGTATCCGGGACTCTGATTCACCCCTCCACTTT	CASSIRDSDSPLHF
TRBV4-2	.	few	TRBJ1-2	TGTGCCAGCAGCCAAGATGACCTCACAGGGAGCCATGGCTACACCTTC	CASSQDDLTGSHGYTF
TRBV29-1	.	.	TRBJ1-3	TGCAGCGTAGTGGTCAGGGAGGCTGGAAACACCATATATTTT	CSVVVREAGNTIYF
TRBV19	.	.	TRBJ2-2	TGTGCCAGTAGTATTGGAGAGATTAACACCGGGGAGCTGTTTTTT	CASSIGEINTGELFF
TRBV5-6	.	.	TRBJ2-3	TGTGCCAGCAGCTTGCTGGTAACAGGGTTCGCAGATACGCAGTATTTT	CASSLLVTGFADTQYF
TRBV10-3	.	.	TRBJ1-1	TGTGCCATCAGTGAGCGGGGGGAGGACACTGAAGCTTTCTTT	CAISERGEDTEAFF
TRBV5-6	.	.	TRBJ1-4	TGTGCCAGCAGCCCGGCCGGACAGTCAACTAATGAAAAACTGTTTTTT	CASSPAGQSTNEKLFF
TRBV27	.	.	TRBJ1-6	TGTGCCAGCAGTCCCGGTTTCTATAATTCACCCCTCCACTTT	CASSPGFYNSPLHF
TRBV11-2	TRBD1	.	TRBJ1-5	TGTGCCAGCAGCTTTTTTCCGGGACAGGGCAATCAGCCCCAGCATTTT	CASSFFPGQGNQPQHF
TRBV6-6	.	.	TRBJ1-2	TGTGCCAGCAGTTACGGCAGGGCCTATGGCTACACCTTC	CASSYGRAYGYTF
TRBV3-1/TRBV3-2	.	.	TRBJ1-1	TGTGCCAATGGTCGGGGCACTGAAGCTTTCTTT	CANGRGTEAFF
TRBV5-3	.	.	TRBJ1-1	TGTGCCAGAAGCTCGGGAGGACCTGGGACTGAAGCTTTCTTT	CARSSGGPGTEAFF
TRBV7-9	.	.	TRBJ1-5	TGTGCCAGCAGCCTCGACTTTAGCAATCAGCCCCAGCATTTT	CASSLDFSNQPQHF
TRBV12-3/TRBV12-4	.	.	TRBJ1-1	TGTGCCTCAGCGGGGCGGACTGAAGCTTTCTTT	CASAGRTEAFF
TRBV7-2	TRBD2	.	TRBJ2-1	TGTGCCAGCAGCCGGGGGGTTGAGGACAATGAGCAGTTCTTC	CASSRGVEDNEQFF
TRBV6-5	TRBD2	.	TRBJ2-5	TGTGCCAGCAGTCCTACTAGCGGGGTCCAAGAGACCCAGTACTTC	CASSPTSGVQETQYF
TRBV19	TRBD1	.	TRBJ2-1	TGTGCCAGTAGTATCCTGAACCCGGGACAGGGATTTTGGAATGAGCAGTTCTTC	CASSILNPGQGFWNEQFF
TRBV4-3	.	.	TRBJ1-4	TGCGCCAGCAGCCAGATGGCTCTGGCAACTAATGAAAAACTGTTTTTT	CASSQMALATNEKLFF
TRBV5-1	.	.	TRBJ1-3	TGCGCCAGCAGCTTGGCCCCGGGCGGGGGTGGAAACACCATATATTTT	CASSLAPGGGGNTIYF
TRBV7-9	TRBD1	few	TRBJ1-2	TGTGCCAGCAGCTTAACAGGGACAGGGCTCTATGGCTACACCTTC	CASSLTGTGLYGYTF
TRBV19	TRBD1	.	TRBJ1-2	TGTGCCAGTAGTAAACAGGGGGCTGGGGACTATGGCTACACCTTC	CASSKQGAGDYGYTF
TRBV4-2	.	.	TRBJ1-2	TGTGCCAGCAGCCCAGGCGGGTATGGCTACACCTTC	CASSPGGYGYTF
TRBV6-5	.	.	TRBJ1-2	TGTGCCAGCATATCTACTTCCCTGGATGGCTACACCTTC	CASISTSLDGYTF
TRBV5-4	.	once	TRBJ2-2	TGTGCCAGCAGCTCTCCCGGACAAATGAGCACCGGGGAGCTGTTTTTT	CASSSPGQMSTGELFF
TRBV7-8	.	.	TRBJ2-5	TGTGCCAGCAGCTTATTAAGGGGGGGGCAAGAGACCCAGTACTTC	CASSLLRGGQETQYF
TRBV29-1	.	.	TRBJ1-1	TGCAGCGTTGTCAGGGGTTCCACTGAAGCTTTCTTT	CSVVRGSTEAFF
TRBV6-6	TRBD2	.	TRBJ2-1	TGTGCCAGCAGTCGGACTAGCGGGGGGAATGAGCAGTTCTTC	CASSRTSGGNEQFF
TRBV4-3	.	.	TRBJ1-2	TGCGCCAGCAGCCAATCGACAAGGCGGGAAATTTATGGCTACACCTTC	CASSQSTRREIYGYTF
TRBV14	.	once	TRBJ1-2	TGTGCCAGCAGCCAAGATCCAGGGTACGGCTACACCTTC	CASSQDPGYGYTF